Included here is one TCR beta chain sequence, with context. No antigen is known for it. Original processing notes: ImmunoSEQ only sent back junction sequences with no quality scores, so filtering was done differently. Repertoires were generated with immunoSEQ multiplex PCR, while TCRdb's copy carries only in-frame clones and drops some. The DNA was the basis for D and trimming; V, J and clone size are from that table. The table lists fewer than 600,000 clones, around 80% of them singletons. The CDR3 spans 12 residues. Trimming shortened V by 3 bases and J by 3 bases, and 6 bases separated the two germline ends. CDR1 and CDR2 from the germline V gene are KGHSY and FQNENV. All participating donors were Caucasian adults from Nashville, Tennessee. This sample is drawn from a study of shared clonotypes between healthy human individuals. Study-wide results and caveats: It was the few donors that limited the genetic and exposure-history diversity represented. Apart from blood, nothing was sampled; tissue repertoires likely differ.

Sequences were obtained from PBMCs. The clonotype comes from a middle-aged woman in good health. Some clones in this sample may be carry-over from other donors' samples. The V gene is TRBV16, the J gene TRBJ2-7; no reliable D call. The CDR3 DNA is TGTGCCAGCAGCCATGATCGCTACGAGCAGTACTTC. This sequence encodes CASSHDRYEQYF. The whole variable domain, remainder taken from reference TRBV16 and TRBJ2-7, is GEEVAQTPKHLVRGEGQKAKLYCAPIKGHSYVFWYQQVLKNEFKFLISFQNENVFDETGMPKERFSAKCLPNSPCSLEIQATKLEDSAVYFCASSHDRYEQYFGPGTRLTVT.